This T cell receptor (beta chain) appears in the sequencing data of a study of blood T cell repertoires in COVID-19. Across the whole study: Samples of COVID-19 (acute and convalescent) were obtained from the United States, Italy and Spain. From T cells, B-cell-depleted T cells, or PBMCs came the material, which was cDNA or gDNA.

Trimming took 11 bases from V and 4 from J; bases not matched to a gene: 9. The CDR3 spans 15 residues. CDR1 is MNHEY and CDR2 is SVGAGI in the germline V gene. Original analysis: It was from reference gene primer amplification that nucleated cell counts were estimated. Clones were read by immunoSEQ multiplex PCR, and TCRdb kept only the in-frame ones, dropping some. V and J calls and clone size follow that table, whereas D and trimming were derived from the DNA. Counted here are about 190,000 clones, 80% to 85% occurring once; the ten biggest clones make up around 6.5%. Sequencing used peripheral blood. This receptor was identified in a woman aged 40-49 years with acute or convalescent COVID-19. The genes are TRBV6-5 and TRBJ2-5; 14 positions match TRBD2. CDR3 nucleotide sequence: TGTGCCTGCAAAAGGGGGACTAGCGGGAGAGAGACCCAGTACTTC. Translation: CACKRGTSGRETQYF.